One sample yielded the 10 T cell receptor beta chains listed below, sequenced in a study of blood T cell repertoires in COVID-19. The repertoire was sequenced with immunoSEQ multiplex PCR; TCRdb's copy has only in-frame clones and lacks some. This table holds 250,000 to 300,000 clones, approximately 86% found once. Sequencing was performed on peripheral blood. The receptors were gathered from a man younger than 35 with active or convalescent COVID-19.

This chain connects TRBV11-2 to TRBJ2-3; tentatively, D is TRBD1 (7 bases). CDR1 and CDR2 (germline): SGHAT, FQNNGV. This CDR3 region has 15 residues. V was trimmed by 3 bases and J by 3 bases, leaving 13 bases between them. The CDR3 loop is CASSFQGGTTDTQYF. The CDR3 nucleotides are TGTGCCAGCAGCTTCCAGGGGGGAACGACAGATACGCAGTATTTT.

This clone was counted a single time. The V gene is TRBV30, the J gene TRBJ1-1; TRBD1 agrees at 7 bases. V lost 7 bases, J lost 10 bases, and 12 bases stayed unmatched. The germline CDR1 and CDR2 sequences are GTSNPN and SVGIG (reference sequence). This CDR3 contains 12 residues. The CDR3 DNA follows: TGTGCCTACGAGAAAAAGGGGGCTGGAGCTTTCTTT. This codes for CAYEKKGAGAFF.

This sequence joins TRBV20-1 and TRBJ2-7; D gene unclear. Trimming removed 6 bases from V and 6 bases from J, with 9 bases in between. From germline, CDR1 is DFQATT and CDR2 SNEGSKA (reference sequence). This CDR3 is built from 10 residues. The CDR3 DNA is TGCAGTGCCAGACGCGGCGAGCAGTACTTC. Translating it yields CSARRGEQYF.

The CDR3 spells CASSPGSYTEAFF. CDR3 coding DNA: TGTGCCAGCAGCCCCGGGTCTTACACTGAAGCTTTCTTT. This chain joins TRBV7-3 and TRBJ1-1; unclear D gene. Looked up from germline, CDR1 is SGHTA and CDR2 is FQGTGA. The CDR3 has 13 amino acids. Trimming stripped 5 bases from V and 3 bases from J, with 10 bases between.

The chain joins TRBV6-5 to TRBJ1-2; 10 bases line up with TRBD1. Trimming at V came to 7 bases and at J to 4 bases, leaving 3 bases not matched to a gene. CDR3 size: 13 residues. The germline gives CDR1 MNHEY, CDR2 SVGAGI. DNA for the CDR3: TGTGCCAGCACCGGACAGGGGGGCTATGGCTACACCTTC. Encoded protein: CASTGQGGYGYTF.

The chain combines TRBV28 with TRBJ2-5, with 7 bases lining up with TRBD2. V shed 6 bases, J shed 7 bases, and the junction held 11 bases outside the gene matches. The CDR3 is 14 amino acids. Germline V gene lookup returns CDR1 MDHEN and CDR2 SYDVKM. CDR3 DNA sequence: TGTGCCAGCAGCCTCCAGGTTGGGGGGGGGACCCAGTACTTC. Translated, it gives CASSLQVGGGTQYF.

The DNA of the CDR3 is TGCGCCAGCAGCTCGACACTTTCTGGGGCCAACGTCCTGACTTTC. Protein product: CASSSTLSGANVLTF. The V call is TRBV5-1, the J call TRBJ2-6, with no clear D. Germline CDR1 and CDR2: SGHRS and YFSETQ. V lost 3 bases, J lost 1 base, and 8 bases lay in between. This CDR3 is 15 amino acids long. Full variable domain (outside the CDR3, taken from reference TRBV5-1 and TRBJ2-6): KAGVTQTPRYLIKTRGQQVTLSCSPISGHRSVSWYQQTPGQGLQFLFEYFSETQRNKGNFPGRFSGRQFSNSRSEMNVSTLELGDSALYLCASSSTLSGANVLTFGAGSRLTVL.

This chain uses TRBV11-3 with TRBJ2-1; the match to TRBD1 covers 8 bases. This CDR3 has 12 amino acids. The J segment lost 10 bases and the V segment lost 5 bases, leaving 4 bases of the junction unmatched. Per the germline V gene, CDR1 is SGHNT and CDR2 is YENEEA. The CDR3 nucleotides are TGTGCCAGCAGCCGGGACAGGACCGAGCAGTTCTTC. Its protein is CASSRDRTEQFF.

CDR3 region: CASSENTDTQYF. CDR3 DNA sequence: TGTGCCAGCAGCGAGAACACAGATACGCAGTATTTT. The rearrangement joins TRBV7-2 to TRBJ2-3; D not resolved. V lost 5 bases, J lost 2 bases, and 5 bases lay in between. Per germline, CDR1 SGHTA and CDR2 FQGNSA. The CDR3 totals 12 residues.

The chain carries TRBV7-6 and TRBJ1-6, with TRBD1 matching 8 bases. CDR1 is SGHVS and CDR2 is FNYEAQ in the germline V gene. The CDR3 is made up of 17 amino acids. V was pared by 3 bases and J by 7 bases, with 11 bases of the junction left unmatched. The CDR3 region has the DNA TGTGCCAGCAGCTTCTCTGGGACAGGCGTTCAGAATTCACCCCTCCACTTT. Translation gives CASSFSGTGVQNSPLHF.